These 29 T cell receptor beta chains were all obtained from the same sample, sequenced in a study of blood T cell repertoires in COVID-19. Only in-frame clones appear in the TCRdb table, and some are missing; sequencing was by immunoSEQ multiplex PCR. The repertoire holds around 430,000 clones, with 70% to 90% as singletons. Material for sequencing was peripheral blood. The receptors derive from a woman aged 45-60 years with COVID-19, enrolled during active disease.

The rearrangement links TRBV13 to TRBJ1-1; 12 positions match TRBD1. CDR1 and CDR2 from the germline V gene are PRHDT and FYEKMQ (reference sequence). Germline trimming cut 0 bases from V and 7 bases from J; bases unmatched to any gene: 3. There are 15 residues in the CDR3. The CDR3 spells CASSLGGQGASEAFF. Written as DNA, the CDR3 is TGTGCCAGCAGCTTAGGGGGACAGGGGGCTAGTGAAGCTTTCTTT.

The genes are TRBV2 and TRBJ2-7; D not resolved. Germline V gene data show CDR1 as SNHLY and CDR2 as FYNNEI. The CDR3 sequence is 12 residues long. The V end was cut by 7 bases, the J end by 9 bases, with 16 bases between. The CDR3 here is CASKYSYDGQYF. The CDR3 DNA is TGTGCCAGCAAGTACAGCTACGACGGGCAGTACTTC.

CDR3: CASNPLGQDNEQFF. In nucleotides, the CDR3 is TGTGCCAGCAACCCACTCGGACAAGACAATGAGCAGTTCTTC. This chain links TRBV27 with TRBJ2-1; tentative D call: TRBD1 (5 bases). The germline CDR1 and CDR2 sequences are MNHEY and SMNVEV (reference sequence). V lost 7 bases to trimming and J lost 5 bases, with 15 bases between them. The CDR3 is made up of 14 amino acids.

The chain joins TRBV19 to TRBJ1-4; D is undetermined. The CDR3 consists of 14 residues. The germline V gene encodes CDR1 LNHDA and CDR2 SQIVND (reference sequence). V lost 5 bases and J 3 bases, leaving 10 bases between the germline ends. The CDR3 coding sequence is TGTGCCAGTAGTGGGCCGGCATCTAATGAAAAACTGTTTTTT. As protein: CASSGPASNEKLFF.

CDR3 sequence reads: CASSEEAGHGDTQYF. In DNA form, the CDR3 reads TGTGCCAGCAGTGAAGAGGCAGGGCACGGGGATACGCAGTATTTT. V usage is TRBV2 and J usage is TRBJ2-3, with a tentative D call TRBD1 (5 bases). Germline V gene lookup returns CDR1 SNHLY and CDR2 FYNNEI. The CDR3 is made up of 15 amino acids. The germline V and J ends were trimmed by 1 base and 6 bases, with 14 bases remaining between them.

The J gene is TRBJ1-1, the V gene TRBV6-5, with D possibly TRBD1 on 6 matching bases. This CDR3 is 14 amino acids long. Germline CDR1 is MNHEY and CDR2 is SVGAGI. Trimming removed 2 bases at V and 1 base at J, with 8 bases between. CDR3 loop: CASSYGGKNTEAFF. CDR3 in DNA: TGTGCCAGCAGTTACGGGGGCAAGAACACTGAAGCTTTCTTT.

A few counts support this clone. The CDR3 region has the DNA TGCAGCGTTGGAGGCAGGGGGCTCGTAGTGGGGACTGAAGCTTTCTTT. This translates into CSVGGRGLVVGTEAFF. The J gene is TRBJ1-1, the V gene TRBV29-1, with 8 bases lining up with TRBD1. Looked up from germline, CDR1 is SQVTM and CDR2 is ANQGSEA. Trimming cost V 4 bases and J 5 bases; bases outside gene matches: 15. The CDR3 consists of 16 residues.

The chain combines TRBV27 with TRBJ2-3, with 7 bases lining up with TRBD1. This CDR3 region has 14 residues. V dropped 5 bases and J dropped 6; count of bases not matched to a gene: 8. In germline, CDR1 is MNHEY, CDR2 SMNVEV (reference sequence). CDR3 region: CASSLAYRGDTQYF. The CDR3 DNA reads TGTGCCAGCAGTCTCGCCTACAGGGGTGATACGCAGTATTTT.

This clone was picked up one time. The rearrangement uses TRBV12-3 or TRBV12-4 and TRBJ1-2; D ambiguous. The CDR3 covers 13 residues. With 3 bases removed from V and 0 bases from J, the gap between germline ends came to 5 bases. The DNA of the CDR3 is TGTGCCAGCAGTTTTAGCTCTAACTATGGCTACACCTTC. Its protein product is CASSFSSNYGYTF.

The chain couples TRBV15 to TRBJ1-2; TRBD1 agrees at 9 bases. The germline V gene has CDR1 LNHNV and CDR2 YYDKDF (reference sequence). The CDR3 is made up of 17 amino acids. Germline trimming cut 0 bases from V and 8 bases from J; bases unmatched to any gene: 13. This CDR3 is CATSRDHGTGLHPGYTF. The DNA for the CDR3 is TGTGCCACCAGCAGAGATCATGGGACAGGGCTCCATCCGGGCTACACCTTC. The full variable domain, with the rest looked up from reference TRBV15 and TRBJ1-2, is DAMVIQNPRYQVTQFGKPVTLSCSQTLNHNVMYWYQQKSSQAPKLLFHYYDKDFNNEADTPDNFQSRRPNTSFCFLDIRSPGLGDTAMYLCATSRDHGTGLHPGYTFGSGTRLTVV.

This chain links TRBV10-3 with TRBJ1-1; possible D gene TRBD1, 6 bases. Germline CDR1 reads ENHRY; CDR2 reads SYGVKD. The CDR3 is made up of 13 amino acids. V gave up 8 bases and J gave up 5 bases, with 15 bases separating them. CDR3 sequence: CAISLEGGTEAFF. DNA for the CDR3: TGTGCCATCTCCCTAGAGGGGGGGACTGAAGCTTTCTTT.

The chain employs TRBV7-9 and TRBJ1-2; TRBD1 agrees at 8 bases. Germline V gene data show CDR1 as SEHNR and CDR2 as FQNEAQ (reference sequence). J lost 2 bases, V lost 3 bases, and 2 bases had no gene match. The CDR3 spans 14 residues. This CDR3 is CASSLWDRNYGYTF. CDR3 coding DNA: TGTGCCAGCAGCTTGTGGGACAGGAACTATGGCTACACCTTC.

The rearrangement uses TRBV11-2 and TRBJ2-1; maybe TRBD2 (6 bases). Germline lookup yields CDR1 SGHAT and CDR2 FQNNGV. Trimming took off 8 bases at V and 5 bases at J, with 10 bases between the two ends. CDR3 length: 12 amino acids. This CDR3 reads CASGGGDNEQFF. DNA for the CDR3: TGTGCCAGCGGCGGAGGGGACAATGAGCAGTTCTTC.

This chain joins TRBV4-1 and TRBJ2-7, with D uncertain. The ends were cut back, 2 bases at V and 0 bases at J, with 11 bases in the middle. The CDR3 totals 15 residues. CDR1 is MGHRA and CDR2 is YSYEKL in the germline V gene. CDR3 nucleotide sequence: TGCGCCAGCAGCCAATCTTCAGGTAGCTCCTACGAGCAGTACTTC. Its protein product is CASSQSSGSSYEQYF.

CDR3 coding DNA: TGTGCCAGCAGTTTGACCGGGACAGGGGGGTCCGGGGAGCTGTTTTTT. Translated, it gives CASSLTGTGGSGELFF. The chain links TRBV27 to TRBJ2-2, with 11 bases aligning to TRBD1. Germline V lookup: CDR1 MNHEY, CDR2 SMNVEV (reference sequence). The CDR3 consists of 16 residues. J lost 6 bases, V lost 3 bases, and 6 bases had no gene match.

The rearrangement links TRBV7-2 to TRBJ2-7; D gene ambiguous. The CDR3 sequence is 13 residues long. V was shortened by 1 base and J by 1 base, with 5 bases between the two germline ends. Germline values: CDR1 SGHTA, CDR2 FQGNSA. The CDR3 DNA sequence: TGTGCCAGCAGCTTAGTAGTTTCCTACGAGCAGTACTTC. Translation gives CASSLVVSYEQYF.

This chain uses TRBV30 with TRBJ2-3, with 9 bases aligning to TRBD1. The germline gives CDR1 GTSNPN, CDR2 SVGIG (reference sequence). With 0 bases clipped from V and 1 base from J, the junction kept 2 bases outside the gene matches. The CDR3 totals 15 residues. In nucleotides, the CDR3 is TGTGCCTGGAGTGTGGGACAGGGAGGCACAGATACGCAGTATTTT. It translates to CAWSVGQGGTDTQYF.

V is TRBV27 and J is TRBJ1-6; 9 bases align to TRBD1. This CDR3 is 13 amino acids long. The germline gives CDR1 MNHEY, CDR2 SMNVEV (reference sequence). Trimming at V came to 7 bases and at J to 9 bases, leaving 4 bases not matched to a gene. CDR3 loop: CASKNRGPSPLHF. The CDR3 DNA is TGTGCCAGCAAAAACAGGGGGCCTTCACCCCTCCACTTT.

This clone appeared a single time. The rearrangement uses TRBV30 and TRBJ1-2; no definite D call. Trimming left V 2 bases short and J 0 bases short, with 7 bases between. This CDR3 is 13 amino acids long. Germline V lookup: CDR1 GTSNPN, CDR2 SVGIG (reference sequence). CDR3 DNA: TGTGCCTGGAGTAGCGGGTCTAACTATGGCTACACCTTC. Translated, it gives CAWSSGSNYGYTF.

This clone was recorded only once. The identical CDR3 is also encoded by other nucleotide sequences in the sample. The chain links TRBV18 to TRBJ2-2; D is uncertain. The CDR3 runs to 14 residues. Germline V CDR1 and CDR2: KGHSH, LQKENI. V dropped 2 bases and J dropped 1 base, with 5 bases sitting between them. CDR3 protein: CASSPAVNTGELFF. CDR3 bases: TGTGCCAGCTCACCAGCGGTGAACACCGGGGAGCTGTTTTTT.

The chain employs TRBV18 and TRBJ1-4; D unresolved. The germline gives CDR1 KGHSH, CDR2 LQKENI. Trimming removed 1 base at V and 0 bases at J, with 6 bases between. This CDR3 is built from 15 residues. The CDR3 sequence is CASSPRDPTNEKLFF. The CDR3 DNA reads as TGTGCCAGCTCACCACGCGATCCAACTAATGAAAAACTGTTTTTT.

The gene calls are TRBV12-3 or TRBV12-4 and TRBJ1-1; D gene unclear. The CDR3 runs 12 residues. Trimming stripped 10 bases from V and 3 bases from J, with 12 bases between. As DNA, the CDR3 is TGTGCCACCCCTTACAGTGACACTGAAGCTTTCTTT. It codes for CATPYSDTEAFF.

The DNA of the CDR3 is TGTGCCAGCAGCTTAGCCAGGGACTACGAGCAGTACTTC. Encoded protein: CASSLARDYEQYF. The V call is TRBV13, the J call TRBJ2-7; tentative D call: TRBD1 (5 bases). V lost 1 base and J lost 3, with 7 bases in between. The CDR3 is made up of 13 amino acids. Germline CDR1 reads PRHDT; CDR2 reads FYEKMQ (reference sequence). The full variable domain, in which reference TRBV13 and TRBJ2-7 provide the parts outside the CDR3, is AAGVIQSPRHLIKEKRETATLKCYPIPRHDTVYWYQQGPGQDPQFLISFYEKMQSDKGSIPDRFSAQQFSDYHSELNMSSLELGDSALYFCASSLARDYEQYFGPGTRLTVT.

This clone was counted once. The chain carries TRBV7-9 and TRBJ2-7; weak D call: TRBD1 (6 bases). Germline values: CDR1 SEHNR, CDR2 FQNEAQ (reference sequence). Trimming took 5 bases from V and 1 from J, leaving 9 bases between them. This CDR3 comprises 13 residues. The CDR3 DNA sequence: TGTGCCAGCAGCGCTACAGGGTCCTACGAGCAGTACTTC. This encodes CASSATGSYEQYF.

The J gene is TRBJ1-6, the V gene TRBV12-3 or TRBV12-4; 8 bases are a match to TRBD1. The V and J ends lost 3 bases and 8 bases, in that order; junction bases with no gene match: 0. CDR3 length: 13 residues. This CDR3 reads CASSLTGDSPLHF. CDR3 nucleotide sequence: TGTGCCAGCAGTTTGACAGGGGATTCACCCCTCCACTTT.

For this clone: This sample includes further DNA sequences coding for the same CDR3. The rearrangement joins TRBV19 to TRBJ1-5; D unclear. The CDR3 covers 13 residues. Germline CDR1 and CDR2: LNHDA and SQIVND (reference sequence). With 3 bases removed from V and 3 bases from J, the gap between germline ends came to 6 bases. The CDR3 loop reads CASSIAVNQPQHF. In DNA, the CDR3 is TGTGCCAGTAGTATCGCAGTCAATCAGCCCCAGCATTTT.

The chain combines TRBV6-2 or TRBV6-3 with TRBJ1-1, with 10 bases fitting TRBD1. Trimming took 2 bases from V and 8 from J; bases not matched to a gene: 5. CDR1 MNHEY and CDR2 SVGEGT come from the germline V gene. This CDR3 comprises 14 residues. CDR3 coding DNA: TGTGCCAGCAGTTACCCCCCGGGACAGGGGGAAGCTTTCTTT. Amino acids: CASSYPPGQGEAFF.

The chain couples TRBV6-5 to TRBJ2-3; 9 nucleotides align to TRBD1. This CDR3 has 15 residues. Trimming removed 7 bases from V and 7 bases from J; junction bases left unmatched: 12. The germline V gene has CDR1 MNHEY and CDR2 SVGAGI. Written as DNA, the CDR3 is TGTGCCAGCACGCTGGACAGGGGAAAAAGCAATACGCAGTATTTT. This sequence encodes CASTLDRGKSNTQYF.

The V and J genes are TRBV13 and TRBJ1-6, with D perhaps matching TRBD1 (5 bases). The germline gives CDR1 PRHDT, CDR2 FYEKMQ (reference sequence). The V end lost 0 bases, the J end lost 7 bases, and 7 bases lay between the germline ends. There are 14 residues in the CDR3. CDR3 in DNA: TGTGCCAGCAGCTTAGGGGGGGGGAATTCACCCCTCCACTTT. This encodes CASSLGGGNSPLHF.